In this sample, the clone carrying this TCR beta chain turned up a few times. Its antigen is as yet unknown. The data are from a study of cytomegalovirus exposure and HLA in healthy donors. Points from the study as a whole: A missense variant in DCLRE1C was later tied to TCR beta V- and J-gene trimming.

Primers included in the PCR were 60 Vbeta and 13 Jbeta primers. Sequenced by immunoSEQ multiplex PCR; TCRdb stores in-frame clones only, minus some. The sample contains tens of thousands of clones, approximately 80% of which appear only once. From germline, CDR1 is LNHDA and CDR2 SQIVND (reference sequence). The CDR3 covers 19 residues. V lost 5 bases to trimming and J lost 4 bases; unmatched junction nucleotides: 17. The rearrangement uses TRBV19 and TRBJ1-1; 12 nucleotides agree with TRBD1. The sequence was collected from a man aged 25 to 40 in good health and CMV-seronegative. Sequences were obtained from PBMCs. As DNA, the CDR3 is TGTGCCAGTAGTGGGACAGGGGGCTCAGTAGCGCCAATGGGCACTGAAGCTTTCTTT. Protein sequence: CASSGTGGSVAPMGTEAFF.